This is a list of T cell receptor beta chains from one sample in a study of T-cell memory formation after mild COVID-19. Via MiXCR, TCRdb re-called the 5' RACE reads, giving one row per CDR3 protein. The sample yields 95,000 to 120,000 distinct CDR3 sequences, 15% to 20% seen once. Sequencing used PBMCs or a T cell subset sorted from them (not recorded which). The receptors stem from a man between 18 and 29 years old who had mild COVID-19 (a few samples of this study predate the infection). Cell type and time point are not known. Both conserved end residues are part of each CDR3. The order of the fields is V gene, clone size, J gene, D gene, CDR3 protein, CDR3 DNA. A D gene is named only where the DNA matches it firmly. Where a row states a size, it is once, few, many or the class of an expanded clone; other rows omit it.

>TRBV9|few|TRBJ2-7|.
CASSLYEQYF
TGTGCCAGCAGCCTCTACGAGCAGTACTTC
>TRBV4-3|.|TRBJ1-1|.
CASSQDHGGEAFF
TGCGCCAGCAGCCAGGACCACGGGGGTGAAGCTTTCTTT
>TRBV5-1|few|TRBJ1-3|.
CASTLLGGSGNTIYF
TGCGCCAGCACCCTTCTGGGGGGATCTGGAAACACCATATATTTT
>TRBV6-6|.|TRBJ2-3|.
CASRLSGTGADTQYF
TGTGCCAGCAGACTTAGCGGCACCGGCGCAGATACGCAGTATTTT
>TRBV5-4|few|TRBJ1-1|.
CASSFNGVNTEAFF
TGTGCCAGCAGTTTTAACGGGGTGAACACTGAAGCTTTCTTT
>TRBV15|.|TRBJ1-6|.
CATSRDSYNSPLHF
TGTGCCACCAGCAGAGACTCCTATAATTCACCCCTCCACTTT
>TRBV2|few|TRBJ1-4|.
CASSVSDIKGKLFF
TGTGCCAGCAGTGTGTCAGACATCAAGGGAAAACTGTTTTTT
>TRBV20-1|.|TRBJ1-2|.
CSARDHRERYTF
TGCAGTGCTAGGGACCACAGGGAACGCTACACCTTC
>TRBV5-1|many|TRBJ2-1|TRBD2
CASSHSGASEQFF
TGCGCCAGCAGCCACAGCGGGGCTTCTGAGCAGTTCTTC
>TRBV15|.|TRBJ2-1|.
CATSLGYNEQFF
TGTGCCACCAGCTTGGGGTACAATGAGCAGTTCTTC
>TRBV3-1|.|TRBJ2-5|.
CASSPTERTQYF
TGTGCCAGCAGCCCTACAGAAAGGACCCAGTACTTC
>TRBV5-1|once|TRBJ1-1|.
CASSLASDGMNTEAFF
TGCGCCAGCAGCTTGGCCTCGGACGGAATGAACACTGAAGCTTTCTTT
>TRBV6-6|.|TRBJ1-2|.
CASSTWGRSNYGYTF
TGTGCCAGCAGTACATGGGGAAGGTCCAACTATGGCTACACCTTC
>TRBV12-3/TRBV12-4|.|TRBJ2-7|.
CASSLGVHSSYEQYF
TGTGCCAGCAGTTTGGGTGTCCACAGCTCCTACGAGCAGTACTTC
>TRBV4-3|few|TRBJ2-4|.
CASSQEPAKNIQYF
TGCGCCAGCAGCCAAGAACCAGCCAAAAACATTCAGTACTTC
>TRBV20-1|few|TRBJ2-7|.
CSAHRDYGLVQYF
TGCAGTGCGCACAGGGACTATGGATTAGTGCAGTACTTC
>TRBV7-2|few|TRBJ1-4|TRBD1
CASSSTGGEKLFF
TGTGCCAGCAGCTCAACAGGGGGTGAAAAACTGTTTTTT
>TRBV12-3/TRBV12-4|.|TRBJ2-3|TRBD1
CASSLSAQGAYTQYF
TGTGCCAGCAGCCTCAGCGCCCAGGGGGCCTATACGCAGTATTTT
>TRBV5-1|.|TRBJ1-6|.
CASSLVLRDSPLHF
TGCGCCAGCAGCTTGGTTCTCAGGGATTCACCCCTCCACTTT
>TRBV11-2|many|TRBJ1-2|TRBD1
CASSTTGAVGYTF
TGTGCCAGCAGCACGACAGGGGCGGTTGGCTACACCTTC
>TRBV11-2|.|TRBJ1-1|.
CASSLIWGQGAPLQF
.
>TRBV29-1|few|TRBJ2-5|.
CSVGQVEETQYF
TGCAGCGTTGGACAGGTCGAGGAGACCCAGTACTTC
>TRBV20-1|.|TRBJ2-5|.
CSARDLQMQETQYF
TGCAGTGCTAGAGATCTACAGATGCAAGAGACCCAGTACTTC
>TRBV15|few|TRBJ1-5|.
CATSRDYRGQPQHF
TGTGCCACCAGCAGGGACTATCGCGGTCAGCCCCAGCATTTT
>TRBV7-9|.|TRBJ1-2|.
CASSDRTNYGYTF
TGTGCCAGCAGCGACCGCACTAACTATGGCTACACCTTC
>TRBV12-3/TRBV12-4|.|TRBJ1-1|TRBD1
CASRTTGSTEAFF
TGTGCCAGCAGAACGACAGGGTCCACTGAAGCTTTCTTT
>TRBV5-1|.|TRBJ2-7|.
CASSFAGSEQYF
TGCGCCAGCAGCTTCGCCGGCTCCGAGCAGTACTTC
>TRBV28|.|TRBJ1-2|.
CASRTPAENYGYTF
TGTGCCAGCAGAACCCCGGCGGAAAACTATGGCTACACCTTC
>TRBV7-2|many|TRBJ2-5|.
CASSFRQGLTQETQYF
TGTGCCAGCAGCTTCAGGCAGGGGCTCACCCAAGAGACCCAGTACTTC
>TRBV24-1|.|TRBJ2-1|.
CATSDMGSSYNEQFF
TGTGCCACCAGTGATATGGGGAGCTCCTACAATGAGCAGTTCTTC
>TRBV5-1|.|TRBJ2-1|TRBD1
CASSELTGEGEQFF
TGCGCCAGCAGCGAACTGACAGGGGAAGGCGAGCAGTTCTTC
>TRBV3-1|.|TRBJ1-2|.
CASSQSEGYGYTF
TGTGCCAGCAGCCAATCGGAAGGTTATGGCTACACCTTC
>TRBV11-1|.|TRBJ2-1|.
CASSLLPGGGVSYNEQFF
TGTGCCAGCAGCTTACTCCCGGGCGGAGGTGTATCCTACAATGAGCAGTTCTTC
>TRBV6-5|.|TRBJ1-1|.
CASSYRRNTEAFF
TGTGCCAGCAGTTATAGGAGGAACACTGAAGCTTTCTTT
>TRBV7-2|many|TRBJ2-3|TRBD2
CASSLASGGTDTQYF
TGTGCCAGCAGCTTAGCTAGCGGGGGCACAGATACGCAGTATTTT
>TRBV27|few|TRBJ2-7|.
CANRREQYF
TGTGCCAACCGACGCGAGCAGTACTTC
>TRBV14|few|TRBJ2-3|TRBD2
CASSQVAGGFTDTQYF
TGTGCCAGCAGCCAAGTAGCGGGGGGGTTCACAGATACGCAGTATTTT
>TRBV29-1|few|TRBJ2-5|.
CSVEGPQYQETQYF
TGCAGCGTTGAGGGACCCCAGTACCAAGAGACCCAGTACTTC
>TRBV7-8|.|TRBJ2-7|.
CASSPRTPRAYEQYF
TGTGCCAGCAGCCCCAGGACCCCCCGGGCCTACGAGCAGTACTTC
>TRBV15|.|TRBJ2-1|TRBD2
CATSRRLAGGNEQFF
TGTGCCACCAGCAGAAGACTAGCGGGGGGGAATGAGCAGTTCTTC
>TRBV5-1|.|TRBJ2-2|.
CASSPGSTVTGELFF
TGCGCCAGCAGCCCCGGGTCGACAGTTACCGGGGAGCTGTTTTTT
>TRBV12-3/TRBV12-4|few|TRBJ2-3|TRBD2
CASSSRLAGGLTDTQYF
TGTGCCAGCAGTTCGCGACTAGCGGGGGGCCTCACAGATACGCAGTATTTT
>TRBV9|few|TRBJ2-1|.
CASSRRGGNEQFF
TGTGCCAGCAGTCGAAGGGGGGGCAATGAGCAGTTCTTC
>TRBV7-2|many|TRBJ2-6|.
CASSLGGAGANVLTF
TGTGCCAGCAGCTTAGGAGGGGCTGGGGCCAACGTCCTGACTTTC
>TRBV10-3|.|TRBJ1-1|TRBD1
CAITGQGNTEAFF
TGTGCCATCACCGGACAGGGGAACACTGAAGCTTTCTTT
>TRBV4-3|.|TRBJ1-2|TRBD1
CASSQEFGGGGYTF
TGCGCCAGCAGCCAAGAGTTCGGAGGGGGCGGCTACACCTTC
>TRBV5-1|.|TRBJ2-2|TRBD2
CASLREAGELFF
TGCGCCAGCCTCCGGGAGGCCGGGGAGCTGTTTTTT
>TRBV27|.|TRBJ2-3|TRBD2
CASRATSGRTDTQYF
TGTGCCAGCAGAGCGACTAGCGGACGCACAGATACGCAGTATTTT
>TRBV7-8|.|TRBJ2-7|.
CASSLGGASYEQYF
TGTGCCAGCAGCTTAGGCGGGGCGTCCTACGAGCAGTACTTC
>TRBV12-5|.|TRBJ2-2|TRBD2
CASGPGTSGGPNTGELFF
TGTGCTAGTGGTCCCGGGACTAGCGGGGGTCCGAACACCGGGGAGCTGTTTTTT
>TRBV4-1|.|TRBJ2-3|.
CASSQETGRGTDTQYF
TGCGCCAGCAGCCAAGAAACGGGGCGCGGCACAGATACGCAGTATTTT
>TRBV20-1|.|TRBJ2-5|TRBD1
CSANRQGASQTQYF
TGCAGTGCTAACCGACAGGGGGCCTCCCAGACCCAGTACTTC
>TRBV7-2|many|TRBJ2-2|.
CASRDRSTGELFF
TGTGCCAGCAGGGACCGTAGCACCGGGGAGCTGTTTTTT